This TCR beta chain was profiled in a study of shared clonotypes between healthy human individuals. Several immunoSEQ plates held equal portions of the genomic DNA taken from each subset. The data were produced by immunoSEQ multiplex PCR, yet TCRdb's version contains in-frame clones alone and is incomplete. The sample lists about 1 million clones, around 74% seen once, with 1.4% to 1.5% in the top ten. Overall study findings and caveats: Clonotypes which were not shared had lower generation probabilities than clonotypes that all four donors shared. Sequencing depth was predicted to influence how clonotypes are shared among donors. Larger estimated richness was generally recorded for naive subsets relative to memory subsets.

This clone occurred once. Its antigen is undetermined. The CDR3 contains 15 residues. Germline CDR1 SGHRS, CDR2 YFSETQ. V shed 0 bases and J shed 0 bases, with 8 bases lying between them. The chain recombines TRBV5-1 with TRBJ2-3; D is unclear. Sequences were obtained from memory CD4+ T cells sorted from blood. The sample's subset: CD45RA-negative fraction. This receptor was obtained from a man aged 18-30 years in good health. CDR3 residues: CASSLGYPSTDTQYF. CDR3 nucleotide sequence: TGCGCCAGCAGCTTGGGCTACCCTAGCACAGATACGCAGTATTTT.